This T cell receptor (beta chain) was sequenced during a study of blood T cell repertoires in COVID-19. Whole-study context: The origin of the acute and convalescent COVID-19 samples was the United States, Italy and Spain. In each case, the material was cDNA or gDNA derived from T cells, B-cell-depleted T cells, or PBMCs.

Germline trimming cut 9 bases from V and 3 bases from J; bases unmatched to any gene: 7. CDR1 and CDR2 (germline): SNHLY, FYNNEI. This CDR3 contains 15 residues. The repertoire was sequenced with immunoSEQ multiplex PCR; TCRdb's copy has only in-frame clones and lacks some. The top ten clones hold under 11% of a sample with around 360,000 clones, around 87% of them seen once. The chain has TRBV2 and TRBJ2-1; 11 nucleotides align to TRBD2. The source of this sequence is a woman aged 25 to 39 with COVID-19, enrolled during active disease. Sequenced input: peripheral blood. The DNA for the CDR3 is TGTGCCAGTCAACTAGGGACTAGCGGCTACAATGAGCAGTTCTTC. It encodes CASQLGTSGYNEQFF.